This T cell receptor beta chain was sequenced for a study of identical twins. Using its own MiXCR run on the 5' RACE reads, TCRdb lists one record per CDR3 protein. This table has hundreds of thousands of distinct CDR3 sequences, roughly 9.4% appearing once. CDR1 and CDR2 from the germline V gene are SGHKS and YYEKEE (reference sequence). The V end was cut by 6 bases, the J end by 5 bases, with 14 bases between. CDR3 length equals 13 residues. The V gene is TRBV5-5, the J gene TRBJ2-5; D is undetermined. Sequences were obtained from memory (CD45RO+) T cells sorted from blood. This TCR was recovered from a woman between 18 and 30 years old in good health. The CDR3 sequence: CASTVANLETQYF. CDR3 DNA: TGTGCCAGCACCGTGGCTAATCTGGAGACCCAGTACTTC.